The 15 T cell receptor beta chains presented below share a single source sample, sequenced in a study of shared clonotypes between healthy human individuals. Libraries were prepared by immunoSEQ multiplex PCR; TCRdb keeps only in-frame clonotypes and omits some of them. Seen here are about 960,000 clones, approximately 76% observed once, and the top ten hold around 1.5%. The specimen was memory CD4+ T cells sorted from blood. Documented subset: CD45RA-negative fraction. The receptors were sampled from a man aged 18 to 29 in good health.

The V call is TRBV7-8, the J call TRBJ2-2; the D is unclear. The CDR3 is 13 residues long. Germline V CDR1 and CDR2: SGHVS, FQNEAQ. V was pared by 6 bases and J by 1 base, with 6 bases between. CDR3 protein: CASRGRNTGELFF. CDR3 sequence (DNA): TGTGCCAGCAGGGGAAGGAACACCGGGGAGCTGTTTTTT.

This clone was observed a single time. The gene calls are TRBV10-3 and TRBJ2-5, with D possibly being TRBD2 (6 bases). V gave up 7 bases and J gave up 2 bases, with 11 bases separating them. Germline V gives CDR1 ENHRY, CDR2 SYGVKD. The CDR3 contains 13 residues. The CDR3 region is CAITGTPQETQYF. The CDR3 nucleotides are TGTGCCATCACTGGGACTCCACAAGAGACCCAGTACTTC.

The chain employs TRBV7-2 and TRBJ1-3; no clear D. Germline CDR1 and CDR2: SGHTA and FQGNSA. The CDR3 totals 15 residues. Trimming removed 4 bases from V and 3 bases from J, with 13 bases in between. The CDR3 region is CASSSSVGNGNTIYF. CDR3 sequence (DNA): TGTGCCAGCAGCTCCTCCGTGGGGAATGGAAACACCATATATTTT. Filled out from reference TRBV7-2 and TRBJ1-3, the complete variable domain reads GAGVSQSPSNKVTEKGKDVELRCDPISGHTALYWYRQSLGQGLEFLIYFQGNSAPDKSGLPSDRFSAERTGGSVSTLTIQRTQQEDSAVYLCASSSSVGNGNTIYFGEGSWLTVV.

This clone has only one observation. V and J are TRBV7-9 and TRBJ1-4; possible D gene TRBD1, 6 bases. CDR1 and CDR2 (germline): SEHNR, FQNEAQ (reference sequence). The CDR3 contains 14 residues. V was pared by 2 bases and J by 6 bases, with 10 bases between. Here the CDR3 DNA reads TGTGCCAGCAGCTTAAGGGGGGCCGATGAAAAACTGTTTTTT. The encoded protein is CASSLRGADEKLFF.

This chain links TRBV2 with TRBJ1-1; D is unclear. Germline V gene sequence: CDR1 SNHLY, CDR2 FYNNEI. The CDR3 length is 15 residues. V was cut by 4 bases and J by 0 bases, with 12 bases left in between. This CDR3 reads CASSARTDLNTEAFF. In DNA, the CDR3 is TGTGCCAGCAGTGCCCGCACTGACTTGAACACTGAAGCTTTCTTT.

Of note for this clone: Other DNA sequences in this specimen translate into the identical CDR3. The chain is built from TRBV5-1 and TRBJ2-3; D ambiguous. V was trimmed by 0 bases and J by 2 bases, leaving 7 bases between them. This CDR3 is 14 amino acids long. Germline CDR1 SGHRS, CDR2 YFSETQ. The CDR3 DNA is TGCGCCAGCAGCTTGGGGCAGATCACAGATACGCAGTATTTT. Residues: CASSLGQITDTQYF. Using reference TRBV5-1 and TRBJ2-3 for the parts outside the CDR3, the full variable domain is KAGVTQTPRYLIKTRGQQVTLSCSPISGHRSVSWYQQTPGQGLQFLFEYFSETQRNKGNFPGRFSGRQFSNSRSEMNVSTLELGDSALYLCASSLGQITDTQYFGPGTRLTVL.

The chain has TRBV18 and TRBJ1-1; TRBD1 agrees at 9 bases. The germline CDR1 and CDR2 sequences are KGHSH and LQKENI. With 3 bases clipped from V and 3 bases from J, the junction kept 5 bases outside the gene matches. The CDR3 extends over 15 amino acids. CDR3 sequence reads: CASSPATGGYTEAFF. The CDR3 DNA sequence: TGTGCCAGCTCACCGGCGACAGGGGGATACACTGAAGCTTTCTTT.

This clone was counted between two and nine times. The rearrangement joins TRBV6-1 to TRBJ1-5; possibly TRBD1 for D (6 bases). The V gene's germline CDR1 is MNHNS and CDR2 SASEGT. V lost 6 bases and J 1 base, leaving 13 bases between the germline ends. The CDR3 consists of 15 residues. DNA for the CDR3: TGTGCCAGCAGAGGGGGGGACTTCAGCAATCAGCCCCAGCATTTT. Translation: CASRGGDFSNQPQHF.

V usage is TRBV5-1 and J usage is TRBJ2-7; 13 nucleotides align to TRBD2. The CDR3 has 15 amino acids. Germline V gene data show CDR1 as SGHRS and CDR2 as YFSETQ. V lost 4 bases to trimming and J lost 7 bases; unmatched junction nucleotides: 8. CDR3 sequence reads: CASSPGTSGVREQYF. The CDR3 DNA follows: TGCGCCAGCAGCCCTGGGACTAGCGGGGTCCGGGAGCAGTACTTC.

The CDR3 sequence is CASRSTLLNYGYTF. CDR3 bases: TGTGCCAGCAGAAGCACTCTCCTCAACTATGGCTACACCTTC. The J gene is TRBJ1-2, the V gene TRBV28; D gene ambiguous. Trimming left V 6 bases short and J 2 bases short, with 13 bases between. Germline loops: CDR1 MDHEN, CDR2 SYDVKM. The CDR3 covers 14 residues.

The CDR3, as DNA: TGTGCCAGCAGCTTAGCTGACGTACGCGATGAAAAACTGTTTTTT. Translated: CASSLADVRDEKLFF. V gene TRBV7-9 combines with J gene TRBJ1-4; no firm D call. Trimming took 0 bases from V and 6 from J, leaving 11 bases between them. The CDR3 loop spans 15 amino acids. Germline loops: CDR1 SEHNR, CDR2 FQNEAQ (reference sequence).

About this clone itself: This sample also contains other DNA sequences that code for the same CDR3. The chain recombines TRBV5-1 with TRBJ1-5; 9 positions agree with TRBD1. The V gene's germline CDR1 is SGHRS and CDR2 YFSETQ. This CDR3 is 15 amino acids long. J gave up 5 bases and V 1 base, and 4 bases lay outside the gene matches. As DNA, the CDR3 is TGCGCCAGCAGCTTGTCGGGACAGGGTGATCAGCCCCAGCATTTT. The encoded protein is CASSLSGQGDQPQHF.

The count of this clone is one. The V and J genes are TRBV28 and TRBJ1-5; 9 positions agree with TRBD1. The germline CDR1 and CDR2 sequences are MDHEN and SYDVKM. Germline trimming cut 3 bases from V and 3 bases from J; bases unmatched to any gene: 3. The CDR3 length is 15 residues. CDR3 sequence reads: CASSLGQGINQPQHF. Here the CDR3 DNA reads TGTGCCAGCAGTTTGGGACAGGGTATCAATCAGCCCCAGCATTTT.

In DNA form, the CDR3 reads TGTGCCACCAGCAGAGATCTGCTAGCGGGAAGCACCGGGGAGCTGTTTTTT. Residues: CATSRDLLAGSTGELFF. This chain links TRBV15 with TRBJ2-2, with 9 bases fitting TRBD2. The junction had 6 bases not matched to a gene; V was cut back by 0 bases and J by 4 bases. Germline lookup yields CDR1 LNHNV and CDR2 YYDKDF (reference sequence). The CDR3 is 17 amino acids.

The chain employs TRBV15 and TRBJ2-5; 9 bases map to TRBD2. V gave up 8 bases and J gave up 5 bases; unmatched junction bases: 9. The germline gives CDR1 LNHNV, CDR2 YYDKDF (reference sequence). This CDR3 has 14 residues. CDR3 bases: TGTGCCACCCGACCTTCGGCGGGAGGGGAGACCCAGTACTTC. Residues: CATRPSAGGETQYF. Drawing the rest from reference TRBV15 and TRBJ2-5, the complete variable domain is DAMVIQNPRYQVTQFGKPVTLSCSQTLNHNVMYWYQQKSSQAPKLLFHYYDKDFNNEADTPDNFQSRRPNTSFCFLDIRSPGLGDTAMYLCATRPSAGGETQYFGPGTRLLVL.